Detailed here is one T cell receptor beta chain. This clone occurred once. This receptor's antigen is unknown. Base qualities were left out, and no much larger clone turns up one base away. The sample originates from a study of blood T cell repertoires in COVID-19 (dated by TCRdb to 2019 to 2021). Regarding the study in general: Collaborator samples came from the United States, Italy and Spain and covered acute and convalescent phases of COVID-19. The material from the prospective study consisted of cDNA or gDNA derived from T cells, B-cell-depleted T cells, or PBMCs. The dataset comprised deeply sampled blood TCRbeta repertoires from subjects exposed to, actively infected with, or recovered from COVID-19. The repertoires were released in a freely available public database meant as a resource for research on the immune response to SARS-CoV-2. Samples came from the ongoing ImmuneRACE study (first 160 participants) plus 1,254 subjects from 6 global collaborators. A de-identified subject ID, COVID-19 status, age in years and sex were almost always included in the sample metadata. Where HLA class I and class II types were available, the types were taken from metadata supplied by the sample provider, not from assay-based typing.

The immunoSEQ Assay, a bias-controlled multiplex PCR, was used to amplify TCRbeta CDR3 regions from genomic DNA. The original methods were these. Within the assay, amplification of reference gene primers was used to estimate how many nucleated cells each sample contained. To quantify the absolute abundance of each unique TCRbeta CDR3 rearrangement, sequence reads were collapsed and filtered. For each sample, productive Simpson clonality was calculated as the square root of Simpson's diversity index across productive rearrangements. TCRdb carries this immuneACCESS record with in-frame sequences only. Its versions omit some clonotypes, under half of them owing to an unresolved V gene in the studies checked, with the rest unexplained. V and J calls and clone size come straight from that table; D and trimming were deduced from the DNA. Recorded for this sample are about 35,000 clones; roughly 86% of them occurred a single time. Roughly 37% of the sample is in the top ten clones.

The collaborating institutions used their own protocols to collect whole blood in K2EDTA tubes. For TCRbeta analysis, collaborator samples were shipped as frozen whole blood, as isolated PBMCs, or as DNA extracted from either sample type. Study-wide conclusions, independent of this receptor: The quantity of clinical and demographic metadata differed by source and by participant and was supplied without curation.

From the cysteine through the phenylalanine, the CDR3 covers 15 amino acids. Solely the CDR3 DNA is kept, with 45 bases framed from the first base. The sequencing input was peripheral blood. This sequence uses TRBV21-1 and TRBJ1-1; no DNA check was done on the table's D call, TRBD1. TRBV21-1 is classified as a pseudogene. The clonotype was recovered from an older man with active or convalescent COVID-19. The nucleotide sequence reads TGTGCCAGCAGCAAAGTTTCGGGCAGGGCCACTGAAGCTTTCTTT. Its product reads: CASSKVSGRATEAFF.